This TCR beta chain was profiled in a study of HIV-infected patients and healthy controls. Whole blood was used without fractionation, so all unsorted peripheral T cells were included. Reverse transcription used approximately 500 ng RNA and constant-region primers for alpha and beta. Alpha and beta chain libraries were made separately by chain-specific third strand synthesis with multiplexing indices. Two random hexamers, added before amplification and joined, formed each molecule's 12-nucleotide barcode. TCRdb recomputed calls from the 5' RACE reads with MiXCR, one row per CDR3 protein. The table lists 18,000 or so distinct CDR3 sequences, less than 15% of them singletons. General study points: MAIT alpha-chain CDR3s were frequent in healthy controls, depleted in HIV+. Compared with controls, mean Gini indices were significantly raised in HIV-infected repertoires, possibly indicating oligoclonality.

In the case of this clonotype: What it binds is unknown.

V was pared by 5 bases and J by 0 bases, with 4 bases between. Germline V gene sequence: CDR1 KGHSH, CDR2 LQKENI. This CDR3 has 12 amino acids. Specimen: blood. This receptor was taken from an adult in good health. The chain is built from TRBV18 and TRBJ2-5; D not certain. The CDR3 here is CASSGDQETQYF. The CDR3 bases are TGTGCCAGCTCAGGGGACCAAGAGACCCAGTACTTC. The full variable domain, completed using reference TRBV18 and TRBJ2-5, is NAGVMQNPRHLVRRRGQEARLRCSPMKGHSHVYWYRQLPEEGLKFMVYLQKENIIDESGMPKERFSAEFPKEGPSILRIQQVVRGDSAAYFCASSGDQETQYFGPGTRLLVL.